The 28 T cell receptor beta chains below were found in one sample sequenced in a study of T cell responses to AZD1222 COVID-19 vaccine. Repertoires were generated with immunoSEQ multiplex PCR, while TCRdb's copy carries only in-frame clones and drops some. This table has 100,000 to 150,000 clones, 88% appearing once. Sequenced material: peripheral blood, taken on day 0 of AZD1222 vaccination. Receptor source: an adult in good health.

This clone was observed a single time. V gene TRBV29-1 combines with J gene TRBJ1-2; TRBD1 matches 7 bases. Germline CDR1 and CDR2: SQVTM and ANQGSEA. With V trimmed by 4 bases and J by 0 bases, 8 bases remained unmatched. The CDR3 consists of 15 residues. The CDR3 DNA follows: TGCAGCGTTGCGGCCAGGGGGGACTCTAACTATGGCTACACCTTC. It is translated as CSVAARGDSNYGYTF. The whole variable domain, filled in from reference TRBV29-1 and TRBJ1-2, reads SAVISQKPSRDICQRGTSLTIQCQVDSQVTMMFWYRQQPGQSLTLIATANQGSEATYESGFVIDKFPISRPNLTFSTLTVSNMSPEDSSIYLCSVAARGDSNYGYTFGSGTRLTVV.

The CDR3 DNA is TGTGCCAGCAGCCCAGCCCCCTACGAGCAGTACTTC. Residues: CASSPAPYEQYF. The genes are TRBV7-2 and TRBJ2-7; D unclear. Per the germline V gene, CDR1 is SGHTA and CDR2 is FQGNSA. V was trimmed by 5 bases and J by 2 bases, leaving 7 bases between them. The CDR3 loop spans 12 amino acids.

The chain carries TRBV7-2 and TRBJ2-7; D is unclear. Per germline, CDR1 SGHTA and CDR2 FQGNSA. V was clipped by 4 bases and J by 3 bases, with 4 bases between them. This CDR3 comprises 11 residues. The CDR3 DNA follows: TGTGCCAGCAGCTCCTTCTACGAGCAGTACTTC. It translates to CASSSFYEQYF. Full variable domain (missing parts from reference TRBV7-2 and TRBJ2-7): GAGVSQSPSNKVTEKGKDVELRCDPISGHTALYWYRQSLGQGLEFLIYFQGNSAPDKSGLPSDRFSAERTGGSVSTLTIQRTQQEDSAVYLCASSSFYEQYFGPGTRLTVT.

V gene TRBV19 combines with J gene TRBJ1-2, with TRBD1 as a possible D gene (5 bases). Looked up from germline, CDR1 is LNHDA and CDR2 is SQIVND (reference sequence). This CDR3 is built from 15 residues. V was shortened by 7 bases and J by 4 bases, with 19 bases between the two germline ends. CDR3 residues: CASTPDTTMVYGYTF. CDR3 nucleotides: TGTGCCAGTACCCCGGACACCACAATGGTCTATGGCTACACCTTC. Variable domain in full (rest from reference TRBV19 and TRBJ1-2): DGGITQSPKYLFRKEGQNVTLSCEQNLNHDAMYWYRQDPGQGLRLIYYSQIVNDFQKGDIAEGYSVSREKKESFPLTVTSAQKNPTAFYLCASTPDTTMVYGYTFGSGTRLTVV.

For the CDR3, the DNA is TGTGCCAGCAGTGAAGGGCCGGGACAGGGGGCCGATCAGCCCCAGCATTTT. Its protein is CASSEGPGQGADQPQHF. This sequence joins TRBV4-2 and TRBJ1-5, with TRBD1 identical over 12 bases. This CDR3 is built from 17 residues. V shed 6 bases and J 5 bases; nucleotides not matched to a gene: 11. Germline loops: CDR1 LGHNA, CDR2 YNFKEQ.

The rearrangement uses TRBV12-5 and TRBJ1-4; the match to TRBD1 covers 9 bases. Germline CDR1 reads LGHNT; CDR2 reads FRNRAP. The junction had 3 bases not matched to a gene; V was cut back by 5 bases and J by 5 bases. The CDR3 is 14 residues long. The CDR3: CASGRGQGNEKLFF. CDR3 in DNA: TGTGCTAGTGGTCGGGGACAGGGAAATGAAAAACTGTTTTTT. The full variable domain, in which reference TRBV12-5 and TRBJ1-4 provide the parts outside the CDR3, is DARVTQTPRHKVTEMGQEVTMRCQPILGHNTVFWYRQTMMQGLELLAYFRNRAPLDDSGMPKDRFSAEMPDATLATLKIQPSEPRDSAVYFCASGRGQGNEKLFFGSGTQLSVL.

V and J are TRBV6-2 or TRBV6-3 and TRBJ2-5, with no clear D. The V and J ends lost 0 bases and 4 bases respectively, with 15 bases between them. This CDR3 is built from 16 residues. Per germline, CDR1 MNHEY and CDR2 SVGEGT. CDR3 sequence reads: CASSYSSGQVGETQYF. CDR3 coding DNA: TGTGCCAGCAGTTACTCGTCGGGCCAAGTGGGAGAGACCCAGTACTTC.

The rearrangement links TRBV9 to TRBJ2-7; 7 bases match TRBD1. The CDR3 runs to 16 residues. V trimming: 0 bases; J trimming: 2 bases; junction bases outside the gene matches: 8. Germline-derived CDR1 and CDR2 are SGDLS and YYNGEE. CDR3 in amino acids: CASSVAAQGPPYEQYF. CDR3 bases: TGTGCCAGCAGCGTAGCGGCACAGGGGCCTCCCTACGAGCAGTACTTC. The whole variable domain, filled in from reference TRBV9 and TRBJ2-7, reads DSGVTQTPKHLITATGQRVTLRCSPRSGDLSVYWYQQSLDQGLQFLIQYYNGEERAKGNILERFSAQQFPDLHSELNLSSLELGDSALYFCASSVAAQGPPYEQYFGPGTRLTVT.

The chain employs TRBV6-1 and TRBJ2-2, with D tentatively TRBD1 or TRBD2 (5 bases each). Germline lookup yields CDR1 MNHNS and CDR2 SASEGT. V was pared by 4 bases and J by 6 bases, with 18 bases between. The CDR3 spans 16 residues. CDR3 DNA sequence: TGTGCCAGCAGTGGGGGGACGATGGAGAGTGCCGGGGAGCTGTTTTTT. Residues: CASSGGTMESAGELFF.

The J gene is TRBJ1-3, the V gene TRBV5-1, with D possibly being TRBD1 (5 bases). Germline V gene data show CDR1 as SGHRS and CDR2 as YFSETQ. The CDR3 covers 14 residues. Trimming took 1 base from V and 4 from J, leaving 9 bases between them. As DNA, the CDR3 is TGCGCCAGCAGCTTGCACCGGGGGGGAAACACCATATATTTT. Translating it yields CASSLHRGGNTIYF.

The chain carries TRBV27 and TRBJ1-5, with D possibly TRBD1 on 6 matching bases. V lost 4 bases and J 3 bases, leaving 10 bases between the germline ends. The CDR3 loop spans 14 amino acids. The germline gives CDR1 MNHEY, CDR2 SMNVEV (reference sequence). The CDR3 protein is CASSSGQNNQPQHF. CDR3 sequence (DNA): TGTGCCAGCAGTTCCGGACAGAACAATCAGCCCCAGCATTTT.

This clone has just one count. This chain connects TRBV5-1 to TRBJ1-4; tentative D call: TRBD1 (5 bases). Germline values: CDR1 SGHRS, CDR2 YFSETQ. Trimming left V 0 bases short and J 5 bases short, with 8 bases between. The CDR3 runs 14 residues. CDR3 sequence (DNA): TGCGCCAGCAGCTTGGGAGGGGCCAATGAAAAACTGTTTTTT. It encodes CASSLGGANEKLFF.

The chain recombines TRBV15 with TRBJ2-3, with a possible D match to TRBD2 (6 bases). The V and J ends lost 0 bases and 5 bases respectively, with 18 bases between them. The CDR3 runs 17 residues. Germline V lookup: CDR1 LNHNV, CDR2 YYDKDF (reference sequence). The CDR3 is CATSRDPLGGGVDTQYF. DNA of the CDR3: TGTGCCACCAGCAGAGATCCCCTGGGGGGAGGCGTAGATACGCAGTATTTT.

The V and J genes are TRBV28 and TRBJ1-2, with D unclear. V was clipped by 4 bases and J by 4 bases, with 4 bases between them. Germline CDR1 reads MDHEN; CDR2 reads SYDVKM. This CDR3 spans 11 amino acids. This CDR3 reads CASSSGYGYTF. The CDR3 bases are TGTGCCAGCAGTTCAGGCTATGGCTACACCTTC.

This clone was seen a single time. The chain combines TRBV21-1 with TRBJ1-2; the table's D gene call, TRBD1, was not cross checked with the DNA. TRBV21-1 is given as a pseudogene. This CDR3 has 18 amino acids. Written as DNA, the CDR3 is TGTGCCAGCAGCAAATTTAGGGGACAGTTAATGGGGACGGGTGGCTACACCTTC. This encodes CASSKFRGQLMGTGGYTF.

This clone was observed a single time. The chain links TRBV10-1 to TRBJ2-2; D remains unclear. Per the germline V gene, CDR1 is WNHNN and CDR2 is SYGVQD (reference sequence). Trimming stripped 4 bases from V and 4 bases from J, with 7 bases between. The CDR3 is 13 amino acids. CDR3 residues: CASSAAITGELFF. In nucleotides, the CDR3 is TGCGCCAGCAGTGCAGCTATCACCGGGGAGCTGTTTTTT.

The chain recombines TRBV7-8 with TRBJ2-1, with 12 bases fitting TRBD2. This CDR3 is built from 15 residues. In germline, CDR1 is SGHVS, CDR2 FQNEAQ. V gave up 0 bases and J gave up 9 bases; unmatched junction bases: 3. CDR3 sequence reads: CASSLALAGGGEQFF. The CDR3 nucleotides are TGTGCCAGCAGCTTAGCACTAGCGGGAGGCGGTGAGCAGTTCTTC.

The gene calls are TRBV20-1 and TRBJ2-1; unclear D gene. Germline-derived CDR1 and CDR2 are DFQATT and SNEGSKA (reference sequence). The V end was cut by 5 bases, the J end by 3 bases, with 5 bases between. CDR3 length: 11 amino acids. CDR3 nucleotides: TGCAGTGCTGTGGGCTACAATGAGCAGTTCTTC. Translated, it gives CSAVGYNEQFF.

The V call is TRBV27, the J call TRBJ2-7, with D tentatively TRBD1 or TRBD2 (5 bases each). With 4 bases removed from V and 1 base from J, the gap between germline ends came to 11 bases. CDR1 is MNHEY and CDR2 is SMNVEV in the germline V gene (reference sequence). The CDR3 loop spans 14 amino acids. CDR3: CASSWGRESYEQYF. CDR3 coding DNA: TGTGCCAGCAGTTGGGGCAGGGAGTCCTACGAGCAGTACTTC.

This rearrangement joins TRBV7-8 to TRBJ1-5; tentative D call: TRBD1 (5 bases). V lost 5 bases and J 11 bases, leaving 28 bases between the germline ends. The CDR3 has 17 residues. The germline V gene encodes CDR1 SGHVS and CDR2 FQNEAQ. CDR3: CASSLKPRDGFQSAQHF. In nucleotides, the CDR3 is TGTGCCAGCAGCCTCAAACCCCGGGACGGTTTCCAATCGGCCCAGCATTTT. The variable domain in full, completed from reference TRBV7-8 and TRBJ1-5, reads GAGVSQSPRYKVAKRGQDVALRCDPISGHVSLFWYQQALGQGPEFLTYFQNEAQLDKSGLPSDRFFAERPEGSVSTLKIQRTQQEDSAVYLCASSLKPRDGFQSAQHFGDGTRLSIL.

This rearrangement joins TRBV2 to TRBJ2-7; TRBD2 might be the D (5 bases). Trimming removed 0 bases at V and 4 bases at J, with 13 bases between. Per the germline V gene, CDR1 is SNHLY and CDR2 is FYNNEI. CDR3 size: 15 residues. The CDR3 loop reads CASSEALAVSYEQYF. CDR3 sequence (DNA): TGTGCCAGCAGTGAAGCGCTAGCCGTTAGTTACGAGCAGTACTTC.

This clone appeared a single time. V gene TRBV19 combines with J gene TRBJ1-5, with unresolved D. The CDR3 covers 16 residues. Between the trimmed V and J ends, which lost 7 bases and 3 bases, there was a span of 19 bases. Germline lookup yields CDR1 LNHDA and CDR2 SQIVND (reference sequence). This chain's CDR3 is CASNSATRRPNQPQHF. CDR3 coding DNA: TGTGCCAGTAATTCGGCAACCCGGAGACCCAATCAGCCCCAGCATTTT. Full variable domain (rest looked up from reference TRBV19 and TRBJ1-5): DGGITQSPKYLFRKEGQNVTLSCEQNLNHDAMYWYRQDPGQGLRLIYYSQIVNDFQKGDIAEGYSVSREKKESFPLTVTSAQKNPTAFYLCASNSATRRPNQPQHFGDGTRLSIL.

The V and J genes are TRBV15 and TRBJ2-1, with TRBD2 as a possible D gene (5 bases). Germline CDR1 is LNHNV and CDR2 is YYDKDF (reference sequence). The CDR3 is 16 residues long. Trimming cost V 0 bases and J 8 bases, with 17 bases left between them. The CDR3 protein is CATSRDGSSLSYEQFF. The CDR3, as DNA: TGTGCCACCAGCAGAGATGGGTCTAGCCTCTCATATGAGCAGTTCTTC.

This clone was seen only a few times. The chain couples TRBV29-1 to TRBJ2-7; 11 bases map to TRBD1. CDR1 and CDR2 from the germline V gene are SQVTM and ANQGSEA. V was pared by 7 bases and J by 6 bases, with 8 bases of the junction left unmatched. The CDR3 contains 13 residues. The CDR3 reads CSGGTGTGGEQYF. CDR3 in DNA: TGCAGCGGTGGAACCGGGACAGGGGGCGAGCAGTACTTC.

This chain joins TRBV2 and TRBJ1-2, with D unclear. The CDR3 has 12 residues. Trimming pared 4 bases from V and 4 bases from J, leaving 7 bases between. The germline V gene has CDR1 SNHLY and CDR2 FYNNEI. Written as DNA, the CDR3 is TGTGCCAGCAGTGGAGACGGCTATGGCTACACCTTC. Its translation is CASSGDGYGYTF.

The sample holds one count of this clone. The V call is TRBV7-2, the J call TRBJ2-2, with D maybe TRBD1 (5 bases). CDR1 and CDR2 from the germline V gene are SGHTA and FQGNSA. The CDR3 is 14 residues long. The V end lost 1 base, the J end lost 6 bases, and 9 bases lay between the germline ends. CDR3 protein: CASSLGTYPGELFF. For the CDR3, the DNA is TGTGCCAGCAGCTTAGGGACATATCCCGGGGAGCTGTTTTTT.

This clone was observed once. The rearrangement uses TRBV21-1 and TRBJ1-4. TRBV21-1 is tagged as a pseudogene. The CDR3 loop spans 16 amino acids. For the CDR3, the DNA is TGTGCCAGCAGCAAAAAAGGCCCCCCATTTAATGAAAAACTGTTTTTT. Translated, it gives CASSKKGPPFNEKLFF.

This clone was detected only once. This chain joins TRBV19 and TRBJ1-3; D gene uncertain. The CDR3 is 13 residues long. Germline loops: CDR1 LNHDA, CDR2 SQIVND (reference sequence). V was cut by 5 bases and J by 3 bases, with 8 bases left in between. This CDR3 reads CASSPRIGNTIYF. The CDR3 DNA is TGTGCCAGTAGTCCCCGGATTGGAAACACCATATATTTT. The complete variable domain, with remaining parts taken from reference TRBV19 and TRBJ1-3, reads DGGITQSPKYLFRKEGQNVTLSCEQNLNHDAMYWYRQDPGQGLRLIYYSQIVNDFQKGDIAEGYSVSREKKESFPLTVTSAQKNPTAFYLCASSPRIGNTIYFGEGSWLTVV.